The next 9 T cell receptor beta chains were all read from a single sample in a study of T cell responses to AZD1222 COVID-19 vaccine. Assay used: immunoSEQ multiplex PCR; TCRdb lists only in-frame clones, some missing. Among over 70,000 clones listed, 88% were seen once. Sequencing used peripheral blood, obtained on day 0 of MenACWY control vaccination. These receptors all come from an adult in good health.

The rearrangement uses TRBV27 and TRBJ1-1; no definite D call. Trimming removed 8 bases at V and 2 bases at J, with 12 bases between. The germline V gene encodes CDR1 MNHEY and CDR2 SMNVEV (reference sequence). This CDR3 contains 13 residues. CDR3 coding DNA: TGTGCCAGCGGGTCCCCATTTAACACTGAAGCTTTCTTT. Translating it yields CASGSPFNTEAFF.

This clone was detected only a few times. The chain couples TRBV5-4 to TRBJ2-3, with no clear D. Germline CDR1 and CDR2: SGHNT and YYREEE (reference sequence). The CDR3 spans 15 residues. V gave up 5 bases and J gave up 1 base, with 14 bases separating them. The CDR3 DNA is TGTGCCAGCAGAAAGAATAGCCTGGGCACAGATACGCAGTATTTT. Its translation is CASRKNSLGTDTQYF.

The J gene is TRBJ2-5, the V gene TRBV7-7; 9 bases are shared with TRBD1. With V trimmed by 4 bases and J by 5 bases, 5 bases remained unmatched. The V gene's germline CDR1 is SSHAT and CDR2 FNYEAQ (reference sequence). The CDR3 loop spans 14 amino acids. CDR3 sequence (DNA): TGTGCCAGCAGCTCCCGGACAGGGGCTGAGACCCAGTACTTC. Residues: CASSSRTGAETQYF.

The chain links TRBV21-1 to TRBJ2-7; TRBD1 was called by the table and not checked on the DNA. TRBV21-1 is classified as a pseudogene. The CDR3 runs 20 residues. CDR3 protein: CASSKAGTGKSRSQPYEQYF. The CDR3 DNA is TGTGCCAGCAGCAAAGCGGGGACAGGGAAATCAAGGTCACAACCCTACGAGCAGTACTTC.

The CDR3 region has the DNA TGTGCCAGCACCTACGAGGGACAGCCCATTAATTCACCCCTCCACTTT. Protein: CASTYEGQPINSPLHF. V and J are TRBV6-6 and TRBJ1-6; TRBD1 agrees at 7 bases. CDR3 length: 16 amino acids. V dropped 7 bases and J dropped 6; count of bases not matched to a gene: 12. Germline V gene data show CDR1 as MNHNY and CDR2 as SVGAGI (reference sequence).

CDR3 loop: CASSLEKGTDTKREQFF. The CDR3, as DNA: TGTGCCAGCAGCTTAGAGAAAGGTACAGATACTAAACGGGAGCAGTTCTTC. V usage is TRBV7-9 and J usage is TRBJ2-1; D is uncertain. The ends were cut back, 1 base at V and 10 bases at J, with 23 bases in the middle. The germline V gene has CDR1 SEHNR and CDR2 FQNEAQ (reference sequence). This CDR3 has 17 residues.

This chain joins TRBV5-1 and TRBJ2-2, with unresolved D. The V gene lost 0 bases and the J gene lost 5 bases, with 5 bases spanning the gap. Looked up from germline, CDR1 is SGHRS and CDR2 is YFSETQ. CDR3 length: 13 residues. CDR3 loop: CASSLDVTGELFF. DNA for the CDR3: TGCGCCAGCAGCTTGGACGTAACCGGGGAGCTGTTTTTT.

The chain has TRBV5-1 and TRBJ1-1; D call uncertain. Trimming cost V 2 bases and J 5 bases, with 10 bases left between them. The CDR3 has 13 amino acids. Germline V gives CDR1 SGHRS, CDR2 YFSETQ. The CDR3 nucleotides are TGCGCCAGCAGCTTATCGGGAGAAACTGAAGCTTTCTTT. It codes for CASSLSGETEAFF.

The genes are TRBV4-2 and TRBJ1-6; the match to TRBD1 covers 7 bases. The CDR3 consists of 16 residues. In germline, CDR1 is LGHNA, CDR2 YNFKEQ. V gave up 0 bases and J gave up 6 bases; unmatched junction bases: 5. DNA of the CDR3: TGTGCCAGCAGCCAAGATCGGGGGACAGCTAATTCACCCCTCCACTTT. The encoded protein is CASSQDRGTANSPLHF.